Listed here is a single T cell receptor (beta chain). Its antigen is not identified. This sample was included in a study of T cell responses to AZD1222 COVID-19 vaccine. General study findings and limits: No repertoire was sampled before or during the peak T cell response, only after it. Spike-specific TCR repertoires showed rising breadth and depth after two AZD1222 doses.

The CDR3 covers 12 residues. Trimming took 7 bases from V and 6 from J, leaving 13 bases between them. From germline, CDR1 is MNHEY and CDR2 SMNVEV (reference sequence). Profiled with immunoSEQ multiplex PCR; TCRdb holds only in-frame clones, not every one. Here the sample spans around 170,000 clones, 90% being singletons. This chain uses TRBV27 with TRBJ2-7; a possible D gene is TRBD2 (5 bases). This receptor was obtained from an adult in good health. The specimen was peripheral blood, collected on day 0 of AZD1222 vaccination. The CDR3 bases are TGTGCCAGCAATGGAAAAGGAGGCGAGCAGTACTTC. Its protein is CASNGKGGEQYF.